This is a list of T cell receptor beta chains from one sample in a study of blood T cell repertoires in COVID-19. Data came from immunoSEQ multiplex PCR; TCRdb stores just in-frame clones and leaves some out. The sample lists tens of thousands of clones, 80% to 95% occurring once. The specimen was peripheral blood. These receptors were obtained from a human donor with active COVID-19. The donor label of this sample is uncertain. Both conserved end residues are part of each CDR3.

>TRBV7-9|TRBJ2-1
CASSLLLAGYNEQFF
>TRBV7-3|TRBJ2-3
CASSQTSGTDTQYF
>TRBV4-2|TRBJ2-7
CASSQDSGGLAYEQYF
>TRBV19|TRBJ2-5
CASSINGAGGETQYF
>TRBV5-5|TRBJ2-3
CASSFLTSGGTDTQYF
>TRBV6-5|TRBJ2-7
CASSPSETYEQYF
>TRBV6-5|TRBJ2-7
CASSPGDSSYEQYF
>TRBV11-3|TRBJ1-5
CASIVPQGNPQPQHF
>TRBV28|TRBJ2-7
CASSLLNYEQYF
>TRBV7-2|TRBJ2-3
CASSPERAQSTDTQYF
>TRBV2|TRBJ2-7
CASSSGTSSYEQYF
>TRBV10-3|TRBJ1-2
CAISSGGAYYGYTF
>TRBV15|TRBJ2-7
CATSAPQDRGSYEQYF
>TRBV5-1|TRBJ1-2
CASSERGRGGYTF
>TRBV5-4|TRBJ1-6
CASSRSRSSYNSPLHF
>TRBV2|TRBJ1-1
CASTPQGVNTEAFF
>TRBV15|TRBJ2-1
CATSRDSRRGNEQFF
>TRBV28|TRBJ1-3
CASSFFVENSGNTIYF
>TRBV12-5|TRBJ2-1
CASGSGTGNEQFF
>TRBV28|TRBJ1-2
CASSSYQGEHNYGYTF
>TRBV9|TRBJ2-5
CASSAYGGQETQYF
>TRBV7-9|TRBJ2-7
CASSFEYEQYF
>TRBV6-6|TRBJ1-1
CASSREGARNTEAFF
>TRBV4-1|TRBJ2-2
CASSQEEGIGELFF
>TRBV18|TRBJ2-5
CASSPGQRFYF
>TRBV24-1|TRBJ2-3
CATSDTRDTGLNRYF
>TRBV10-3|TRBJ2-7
CAISEFDRGSAIYEQYF
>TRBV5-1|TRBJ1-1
CASSSLINTEAFF
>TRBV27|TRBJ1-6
CASQETYNSPLHF
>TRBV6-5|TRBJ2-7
CASSYLGTGSFYEQYF
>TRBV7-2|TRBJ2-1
CASSRLTDLNEQFF
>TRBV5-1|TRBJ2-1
CASSLGQVNYNEQFF
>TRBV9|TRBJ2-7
CASSVVDSPYEQYF
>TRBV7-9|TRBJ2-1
CASSTPGQWHEQFF
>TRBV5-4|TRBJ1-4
CASSSISGEKLFF
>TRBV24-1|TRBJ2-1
CATSDKTGGWGYNEQFF
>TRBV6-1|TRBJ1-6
CASSDLQGIYSPLHF
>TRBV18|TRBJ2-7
CASSPATGPYEQYF
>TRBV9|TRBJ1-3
CASSVGPQGGSSTSYSGNTIYF
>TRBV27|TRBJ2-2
CASSLMPDSTTGELFF
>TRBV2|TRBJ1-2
CASRTPDRSDGYTF
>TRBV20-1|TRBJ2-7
CSASEASGGVGTLKQYF
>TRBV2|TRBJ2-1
CASSVPGGYNEQFF
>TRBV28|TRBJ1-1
CASRSNRGYTEAFF
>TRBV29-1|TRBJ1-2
CSVDSTGGYTF
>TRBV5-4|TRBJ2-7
CASSLGFLGLQIGVSYEQYF
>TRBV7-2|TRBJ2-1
CASSSGVSNNEQFF
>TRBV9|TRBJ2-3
CASSVNTGGTADTQYF
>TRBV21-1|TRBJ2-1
CASSGEGIYNEQFF